This T cell receptor beta chain comes out of a study of breast tumors, draining lymph nodes, adjacent tissues. TCRdb analysed the multiplex PCR reads with MiXCR anew, one entry per CDR3 protein. The sample lists tens of thousands of distinct CDR3 sequences, roughly 50% occurring once. Germline CDR1 is SGHTA and CDR2 is FQGNSA. The V end was cut by 1 base, the J end by 8 bases, with 11 bases between. The CDR3 is 13 amino acids. General observations from the study: Tumor TCR diversity was below lymph nodes but above nontumor tissue. Data only fit, rather than demonstrated, lymph node origin of most tumor T cells.

This clonotype was detected ten times or more. Its specificity is not known. The receptor was isolated from a female donor with breast cancer. Some clones in this sample may be carry-over from other donors' samples. The sequenced sample was breast tumor tissue. The rearrangement uses TRBV7-2 and TRBJ1-2; perhaps TRBD1 as D (6 bases). The CDR3 coding sequence is TGTGCCAGCAGCTTAGAGGGGGTGAGGGGCTACACCTTC. It codes for CASSLEGVRGYTF.